Described below is a single T cell receptor (beta chain) sequence and its context. Its antigen is still unknown. No base-level quality is on record; no much larger clone is a single base apart. This sample is part of a study of T cell changes during pregnancy in multiple sclerosis (dated by TCRdb to about 2019). For the study in its entirety: The study examined how the T cell repertoire changed over the course of pregnancy in women with multiple sclerosis.

Library preparation employed the immunoSEQ multiplex PCR assay. Not all clones reach the TCRdb copy of this immuneACCESS table, which keeps in-frame sequences only. Checked studies attribute under half of the gap to unresolved V genes and leave the rest unexplained. This sample gives approximately 88,000 clones in total; about 95% of them show up just once. The ten biggest clones cover roughly 1.2% of the sample. V and J lose 4 bases and 0 bases, and a span of 14 bases separates them. The CDR1 and CDR2 encoded by the germline V gene (reference sequence) are SGHNT and YYREEE. From the cysteine through the phenylalanine, the CDR3 covers 16 amino acids. CDR3 DNA is the only sequence kept; it has 48 bases, read in frame from the first base.

This specimen was peripheral blood, taken in the second trimester of pregnancy. This TCR came from a female donor with multiple sclerosis, enrolled in a pregnancy study. The V and J genes are TRBV5-4 and TRBJ1-3, with no confident D gene call. The DNA sequence reads TGTGCCAGCAGCGTTAAGACCGGGAGCTCTGGAAACACCATATATTTT. It translates as CASSVKTGSSGNTIYF.